This T cell receptor (beta chain) was sequenced in a study of T cell changes during pregnancy in multiple sclerosis. V lost 6 bases to trimming and J lost 0 bases, with 12 bases between them. Germline values: CDR1 SNHLY, CDR2 FYNNEI. The CDR3 sequence is 15 residues long. Here immunoSEQ multiplex PCR was the method, and the copy in TCRdb shows in-frame clones only, minus some. The repertoire holds roughly 80,000 clones, with roughly 93% as singletons. The sample consisted of peripheral blood, taken in the second trimester of pregnancy. The J gene is TRBJ1-3, the V gene TRBV2, with D uncertain. The origin of this receptor is a female donor with multiple sclerosis, enrolled in a pregnancy study. In DNA form, the CDR3 reads TGTGCCAGCAGAACGGAGGCATCCTCTGGAAACACCATATATTTT. Its protein product is CASRTEASSGNTIYF.